This T cell receptor beta chain originates from a study of T cell responses to AZD1222 COVID-19 vaccine. Study-level findings and limits: Among vaccine-associated CD4 TCRs, coverage spanned spike, with dominance at 160-218 and 743-854. Nearly half of the spike-specific TCRs reportedly recognize variant regions that carry no mutations.

In regard to this clone: Its antigen is currently unknown.

The CDR3 is 14 residues long. V was pared by 7 bases and J by 4 bases, with 16 bases between. Per germline, CDR1 LNHDA and CDR2 SQIVND (reference sequence). The repertoire was sequenced with immunoSEQ multiplex PCR; TCRdb's copy has only in-frame clones and lacks some. Among 130,000 to 150,000 clones listed, 85% to 95% were seen once. This clonotype originated in an adult in good health. This sample comprised peripheral blood, obtained on day 0 of AZD1222 vaccination. The chain recombines TRBV19 with TRBJ1-2; D is uncertain. The CDR3 is CASMAPGEGYGYTF. CDR3 DNA: TGTGCCAGTATGGCGCCCGGAGAGGGCTATGGCTACACCTTC.